This note documents a single T cell receptor beta chain sequence. Genomic DNA, serving as template, underwent TCR beta VDJ and CDR3 profiling. TCRdb recomputed calls from the reads with MiXCR, one row per CDR3 protein. The sample carries about 260,000 distinct CDR3 sequences, roughly 82% recorded once. V lost 7 bases and J 6 bases, leaving 15 bases between the germline ends. CDR1 and CDR2 (germline): SGDLS, YYNGEE. There are 13 residues in the CDR3. These data originate in a study of CD8+CD57+ T cells in acquired aplastic anemia. On the study more broadly: Across the sorted CD4+ and CD8+ cells, DNA amounts averaged roughly 3.5 ug.

Selection for sequencing was limited to patients who had shown CD8+CD57+ cell expansion by flow cytometry. Severe acquired aplastic anemia was diagnosed in all patients. Sampling of blood occurred while the patients had still received no therapy. This TCR came from a human donor with aplastic anemia. Sequencing was carried out using sorted CD4+, CD8+, or CD8+CD57+ T cells (not recorded which) from PBMCs. V is TRBV9 and J is TRBJ2-3, with D unclear. CDR3 amino acids: CASSRRALDTQYF. The CDR3 coding sequence is TGTGCCAGCTCTCGTAGGGCGCTCGATACGCAGTATTTT.